The T cell receptor beta chain under discussion was sequenced for a study of shared clonotypes between healthy human individuals. The study, taken as a whole, reports: A generally larger estimated richness was seen in naive subsets than in memory subsets. An expected dependence of interdonor clonotype sharing on sequencing depth was noted.

The table came from immunoSEQ multiplex PCR; TCRdb's copy has only in-frame clones and leaves some out. The data show some 2.1 million clones, approximately 95% seen once. The CDR3 spans 16 residues. Trimming removed 1 base from V and 0 bases from J, with 12 bases in between. The V gene's germline CDR1 is SGHVS and CDR2 FQNEAQ. This clone has just a few counts. Its antigen is not identified. The chain joins TRBV7-8 to TRBJ1-2; D perhaps matches TRBD1 (5 bases). Sequences were obtained from naive CD4+ T cells sorted from blood. The subset was: CD45RA+ positively selected. This TCR was sampled from a man aged 18 to 29 in good health. The CDR3 loop reads CASSLGGAVANYGYTF. The DNA for the CDR3 is TGTGCCAGCAGCTTAGGCGGGGCAGTAGCTAACTATGGCTACACCTTC.